This entry concerns a single T cell receptor (beta chain). What it recognizes is unknown. The assay that was used to sequence DNA from cultured CD4+ T cells was the Oncomine TCR Beta short-read assay. TCRdb re-analysed the PCR reads in MiXCR, keeping a single row per CDR3 protein. The sample lists over 10,000 distinct CDR3 sequences; approximately 63% were seen once. The data were taken from a study of vaccination and CD4 T cells after COVID-19. The CDR3 sequence is 13 residues long. Germline V gene lookup returns CDR1 DFQATT and CDR2 SNEGSKA (reference sequence). Stated treatment: approximately nine-day PBMC culture with coronavirus spike peptide pools or control peptides (ViraFEST assay).

Sequencing was carried out using CD4+ T cells from blood, cultured in vitro. The receptor was derived from a human donor who had recovered from COVID-19. The genes are TRBV20-1 and TRBJ2-5, with D perhaps assigned TRBD1 or TRBD2 (6 bases each). CDR3: CSVRTGAQETQYF. The CDR3 DNA reads as TGCAGCGTCCGAACGGGGGCCCAAGAGACCCAGTACTTC.